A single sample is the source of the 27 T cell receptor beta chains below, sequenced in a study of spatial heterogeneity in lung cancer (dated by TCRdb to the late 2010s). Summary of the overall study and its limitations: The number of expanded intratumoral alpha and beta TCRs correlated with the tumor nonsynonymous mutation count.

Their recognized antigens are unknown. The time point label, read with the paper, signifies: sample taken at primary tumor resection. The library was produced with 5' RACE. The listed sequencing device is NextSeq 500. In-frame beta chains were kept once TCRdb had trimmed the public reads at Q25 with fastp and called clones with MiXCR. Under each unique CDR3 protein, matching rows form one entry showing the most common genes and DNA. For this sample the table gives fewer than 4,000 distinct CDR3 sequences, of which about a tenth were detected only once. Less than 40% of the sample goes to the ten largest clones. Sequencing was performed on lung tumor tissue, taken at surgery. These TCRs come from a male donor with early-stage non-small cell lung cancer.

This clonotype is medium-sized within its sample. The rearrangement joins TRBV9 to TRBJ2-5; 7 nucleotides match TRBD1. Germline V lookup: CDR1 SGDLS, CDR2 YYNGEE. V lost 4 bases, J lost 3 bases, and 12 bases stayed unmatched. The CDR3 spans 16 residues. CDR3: CASSPPRGDREETQYF. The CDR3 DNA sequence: TGTGCCAGCAGCCCACCTCGGGGCGACAGGGAAGAGACCCAGTACTTC.

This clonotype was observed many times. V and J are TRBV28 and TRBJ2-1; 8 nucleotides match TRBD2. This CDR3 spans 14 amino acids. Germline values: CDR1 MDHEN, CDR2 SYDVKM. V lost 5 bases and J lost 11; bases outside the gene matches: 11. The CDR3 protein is CASSPEAGAIKQFF. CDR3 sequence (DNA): TGTGCCAGCAGTCCAGAAGCGGGAGCCATTAAGCAGTTCTTC.

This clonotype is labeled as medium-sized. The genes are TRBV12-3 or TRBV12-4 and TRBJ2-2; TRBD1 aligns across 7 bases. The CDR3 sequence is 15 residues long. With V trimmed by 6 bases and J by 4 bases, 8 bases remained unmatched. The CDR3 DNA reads TGTGCCAGCAGATCCACAGGGGCGCCCACCGGGGAGCTGTTTTTT. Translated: CASRSTGAPTGELFF.

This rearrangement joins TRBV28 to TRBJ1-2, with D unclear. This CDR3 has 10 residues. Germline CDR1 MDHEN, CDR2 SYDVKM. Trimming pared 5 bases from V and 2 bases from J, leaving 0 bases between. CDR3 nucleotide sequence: TGTGCCAGCAGTAACTATGGCTACACCTTC. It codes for CASSNYGYTF.

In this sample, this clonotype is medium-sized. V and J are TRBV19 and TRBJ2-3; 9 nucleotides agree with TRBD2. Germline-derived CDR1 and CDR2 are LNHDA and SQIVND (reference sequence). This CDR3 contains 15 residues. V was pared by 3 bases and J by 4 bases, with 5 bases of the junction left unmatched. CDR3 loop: CASSIVRGGADTQYF. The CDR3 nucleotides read TGTGCCAGTAGTATCGTTCGCGGGGGGGCAGATACGCAGTATTTT.

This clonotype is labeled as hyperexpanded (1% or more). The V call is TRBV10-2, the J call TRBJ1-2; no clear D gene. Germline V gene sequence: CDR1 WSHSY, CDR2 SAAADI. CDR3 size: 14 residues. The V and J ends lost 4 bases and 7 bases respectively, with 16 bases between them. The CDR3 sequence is CASSGGDRFSGYTF. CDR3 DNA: TGCGCCAGCAGTGGTGGAGACCGCTTCTCTGGCTACACCTTC.

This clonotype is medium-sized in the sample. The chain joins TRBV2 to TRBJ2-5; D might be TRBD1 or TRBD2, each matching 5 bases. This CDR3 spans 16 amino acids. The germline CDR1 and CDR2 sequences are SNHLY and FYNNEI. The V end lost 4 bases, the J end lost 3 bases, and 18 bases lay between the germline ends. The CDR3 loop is CASSGFGTRLKETQYF. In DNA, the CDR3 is TGTGCCAGCAGTGGTTTCGGGACCCGACTGAAAGAGACCCAGTACTTC. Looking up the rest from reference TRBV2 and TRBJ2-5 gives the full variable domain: EPEVTQTPSHQVTQMGQEVILRCVPISNHLYFYWYRQILGQKVEFLVSFYNNEISEKSEIFDDQFSVERPDGSNFTLKIRSTKLEDSAMYFCASSGFGTRLKETQYFGPGTRLLVL.

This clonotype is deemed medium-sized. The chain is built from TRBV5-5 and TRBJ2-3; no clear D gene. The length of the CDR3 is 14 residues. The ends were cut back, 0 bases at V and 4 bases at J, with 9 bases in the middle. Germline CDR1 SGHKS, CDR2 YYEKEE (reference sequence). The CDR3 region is CASSLESPPDTQYF. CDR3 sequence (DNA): TGTGCCAGCAGCTTGGAGTCTCCACCAGATACGCAGTATTTT.

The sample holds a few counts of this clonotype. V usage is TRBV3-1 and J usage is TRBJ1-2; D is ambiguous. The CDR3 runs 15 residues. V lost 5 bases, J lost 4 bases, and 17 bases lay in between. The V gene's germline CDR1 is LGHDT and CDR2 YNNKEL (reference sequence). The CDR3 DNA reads TGTGCCAGCAGCGGAAGATCGGCGAGTCCCTATGGCTACACCTTC. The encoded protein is CASSGRSASPYGYTF.

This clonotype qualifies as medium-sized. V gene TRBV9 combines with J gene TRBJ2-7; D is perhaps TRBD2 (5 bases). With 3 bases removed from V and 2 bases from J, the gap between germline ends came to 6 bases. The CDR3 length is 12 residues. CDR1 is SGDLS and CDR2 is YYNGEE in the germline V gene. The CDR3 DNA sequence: TGTGCCAGCAGCGGAGGGACCTACGAGCAGTACTTC. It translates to CASSGGTYEQYF.

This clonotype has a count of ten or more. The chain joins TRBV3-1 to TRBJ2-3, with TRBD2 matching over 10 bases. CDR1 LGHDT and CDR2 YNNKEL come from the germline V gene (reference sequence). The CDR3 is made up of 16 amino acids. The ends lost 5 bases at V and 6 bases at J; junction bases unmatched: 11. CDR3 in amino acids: CASSSLTSGSRDTQYF. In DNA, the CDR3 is TGTGCCAGCAGCTCCCTGACTAGCGGGTCCCGGGATACGCAGTATTTT.

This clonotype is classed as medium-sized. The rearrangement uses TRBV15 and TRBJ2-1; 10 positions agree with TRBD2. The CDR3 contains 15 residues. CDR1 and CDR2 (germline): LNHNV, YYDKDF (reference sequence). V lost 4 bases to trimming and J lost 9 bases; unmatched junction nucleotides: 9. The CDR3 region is CATSNPAGGSGEQFF. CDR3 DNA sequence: TGTGCCACCAGCAATCCAGCGGGAGGGTCGGGTGAGCAGTTCTTC. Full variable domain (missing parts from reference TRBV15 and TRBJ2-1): DAMVIQNPRYQVTQFGKPVTLSCSQTLNHNVMYWYQQKSSQAPKLLFHYYDKDFNNEADTPDNFQSRRPNTSFCFLDIRSPGLGDTAMYLCATSNPAGGSGEQFFGPGTRLTVL.

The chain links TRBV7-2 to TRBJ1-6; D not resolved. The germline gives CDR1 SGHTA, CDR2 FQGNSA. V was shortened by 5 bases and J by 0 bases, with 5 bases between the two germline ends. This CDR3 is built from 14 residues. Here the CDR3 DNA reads TGTGCCAGCAGCCGGAGCTCCTATAATTCACCCCTCCACTTT. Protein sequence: CASSRSSYNSPLHF. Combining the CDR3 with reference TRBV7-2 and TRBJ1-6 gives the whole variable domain GAGVSQSPSNKVTEKGKDVELRCDPISGHTALYWYRQSLGQGLEFLIYFQGNSAPDKSGLPSDRFSAERTGGSVSTLTIQRTQQEDSAVYLCASSRSSYNSPLHFGNGTRLTVT.

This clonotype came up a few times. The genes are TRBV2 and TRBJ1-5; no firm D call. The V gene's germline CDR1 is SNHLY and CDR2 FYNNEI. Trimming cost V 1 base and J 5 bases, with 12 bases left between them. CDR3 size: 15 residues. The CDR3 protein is CASSEGGGYYQPQHF. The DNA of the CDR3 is TGTGCCAGCAGTGAAGGGGGAGGTTACTATCAGCCCCAGCATTTT.

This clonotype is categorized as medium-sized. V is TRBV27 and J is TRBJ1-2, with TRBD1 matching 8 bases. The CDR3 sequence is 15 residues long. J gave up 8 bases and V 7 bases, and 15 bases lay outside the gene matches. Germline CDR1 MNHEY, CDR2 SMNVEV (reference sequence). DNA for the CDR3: TGTGCCAGCACTCCGGATACGACAGGGGTAGGCGGCTACACCTTC. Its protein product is CASTPDTTGVGGYTF.

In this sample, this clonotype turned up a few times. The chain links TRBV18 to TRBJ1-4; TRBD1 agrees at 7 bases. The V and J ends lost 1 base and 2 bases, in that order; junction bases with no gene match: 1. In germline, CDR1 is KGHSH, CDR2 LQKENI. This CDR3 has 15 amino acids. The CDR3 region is CASSPRRGTNEKLFF. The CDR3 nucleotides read TGTGCCAGCTCACCACGCAGGGGGACTAATGAAAAACTGTTTTTT.

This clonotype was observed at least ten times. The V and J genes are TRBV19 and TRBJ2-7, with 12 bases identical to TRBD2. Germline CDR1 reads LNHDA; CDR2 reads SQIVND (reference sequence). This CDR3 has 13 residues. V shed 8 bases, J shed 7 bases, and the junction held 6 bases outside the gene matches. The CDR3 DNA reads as TGTGCCAGTCGACTAGCGGGAGCACAGGAGCAGTACTTC. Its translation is CASRLAGAQEQYF. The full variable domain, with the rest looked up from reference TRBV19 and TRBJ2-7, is DGGITQSPKYLFRKEGQNVTLSCEQNLNHDAMYWYRQDPGQGLRLIYYSQIVNDFQKGDIAEGYSVSREKKESFPLTVTSAQKNPTAFYLCASRLAGAQEQYFGPGTRLTVT.

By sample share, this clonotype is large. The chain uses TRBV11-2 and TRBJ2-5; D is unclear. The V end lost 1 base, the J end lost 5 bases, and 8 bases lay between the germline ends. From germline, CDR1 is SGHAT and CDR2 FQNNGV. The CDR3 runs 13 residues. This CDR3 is CASSLAPLETQYF. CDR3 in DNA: TGTGCCAGCAGCTTAGCGCCTCTCGAGACCCAGTACTTC.

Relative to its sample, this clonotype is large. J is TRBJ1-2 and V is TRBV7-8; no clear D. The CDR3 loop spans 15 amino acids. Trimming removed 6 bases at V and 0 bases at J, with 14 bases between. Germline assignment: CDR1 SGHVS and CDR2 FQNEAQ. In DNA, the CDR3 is TGTGCCAGCAGTTTGAACACCCGTTCTAACTATGGCTACACCTTC. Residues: CASSLNTRSNYGYTF.

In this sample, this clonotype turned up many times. Written as DNA, the CDR3 is TGTGCCAGCAGACCCGGGGGGTTGGCGATTAGCACAGATACGCAGTATTTT. Encoded protein: CASRPGGLAISTDTQYF. V usage is TRBV6-5 and J usage is TRBJ2-3; 7 bases match TRBD2. The V gene end was trimmed by 6 bases and the J gene end by 0 bases; junction bases not matched to a gene: 12. CDR1 is MNHEY, CDR2 SVGAGI, per germline. The CDR3 totals 17 residues.

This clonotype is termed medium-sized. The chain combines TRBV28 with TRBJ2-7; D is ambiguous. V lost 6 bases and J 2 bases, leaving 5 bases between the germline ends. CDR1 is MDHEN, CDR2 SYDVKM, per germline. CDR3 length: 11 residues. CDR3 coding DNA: TGTGCCAGCAGGATGACCTACGAGCAGTACTTC. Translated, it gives CASRMTYEQYF.

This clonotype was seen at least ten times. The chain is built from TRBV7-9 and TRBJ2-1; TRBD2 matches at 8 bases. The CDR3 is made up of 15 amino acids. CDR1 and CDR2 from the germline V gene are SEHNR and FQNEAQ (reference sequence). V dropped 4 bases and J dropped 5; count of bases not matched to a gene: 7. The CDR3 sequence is CASSSPGGTNNEQFF. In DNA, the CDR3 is TGTGCCAGCAGCTCCCCGGGAGGGACTAACAATGAGCAGTTCTTC.

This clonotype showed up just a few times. CDR3 sequence: CASSLRGDRYYGYTF. DNA for the CDR3: TGTGCCAGCAGCTTAAGAGGGGACAGATACTATGGCTACACCTTC. V is TRBV7-2 and J is TRBJ1-2; 7 bases are a match to TRBD1. V shed 2 bases, J shed 3 bases, and the junction held 6 bases outside the gene matches. The germline V gene encodes CDR1 SGHTA and CDR2 FQGNSA. The CDR3 spans 15 residues.

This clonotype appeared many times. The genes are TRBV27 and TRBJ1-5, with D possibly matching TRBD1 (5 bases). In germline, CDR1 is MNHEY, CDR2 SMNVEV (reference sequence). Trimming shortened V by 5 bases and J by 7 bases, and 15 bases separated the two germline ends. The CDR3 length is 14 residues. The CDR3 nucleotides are TGTGCCAGCAGTCAGGCAGGGCCCCTACAGCCCCAGCATTTT. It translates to CASSQAGPLQPQHF.

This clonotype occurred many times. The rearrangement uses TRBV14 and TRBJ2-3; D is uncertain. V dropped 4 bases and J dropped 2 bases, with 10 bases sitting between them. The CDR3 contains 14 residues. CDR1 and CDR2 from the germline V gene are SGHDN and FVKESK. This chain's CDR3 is CASSLRHNTDTQYF. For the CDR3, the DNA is TGTGCCAGCAGCCTACGACACAACACAGATACGCAGTATTTT.

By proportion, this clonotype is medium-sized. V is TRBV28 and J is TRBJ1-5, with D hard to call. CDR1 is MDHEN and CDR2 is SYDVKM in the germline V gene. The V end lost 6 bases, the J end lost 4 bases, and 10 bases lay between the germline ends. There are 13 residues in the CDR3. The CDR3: CASRLERNQPQHF. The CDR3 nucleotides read TGTGCCAGCAGACTAGAGAGAAATCAGCCCCAGCATTTT.

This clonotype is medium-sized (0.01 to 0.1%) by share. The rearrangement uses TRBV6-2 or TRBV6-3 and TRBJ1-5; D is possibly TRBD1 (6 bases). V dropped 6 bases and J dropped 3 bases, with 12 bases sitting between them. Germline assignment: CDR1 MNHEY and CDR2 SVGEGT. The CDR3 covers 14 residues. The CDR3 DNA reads TGTGCCAGCAGGAACCAGGGGAACAATCAGCCCCAGCATTTT. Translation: CASRNQGNNQPQHF.